Presented here are 7 T cell receptor beta chains from one specimen sequenced in a study of blood T cell repertoires in COVID-19. Clones were read by immunoSEQ multiplex PCR, and TCRdb kept only the in-frame ones, dropping some. The sample holds about 170,000 clones, more than 75% seen once. The sequenced sample consisted of PBMCs or T cells enriched from blood (not recorded which). These receptors all stem from a human donor with acute COVID-19. The donor label of this sample is uncertain.

This clone was recorded only once. The chain links TRBV20-1 to TRBJ2-7; 8 positions match TRBD2. The germline V gene has CDR1 DFQATT and CDR2 SNEGSKA (reference sequence). Losses at the gene ends were 3 bases for V and 0 bases for J; bases not matched to a gene: 7. The CDR3 has 15 amino acids. The CDR3 loop reads CSASPGGGSSYEQYF. For the CDR3, the DNA is TGCAGTGCTAGTCCCGGGGGGGGGTCCTCCTACGAGCAGTACTTC.

This rearrangement joins TRBV30 to TRBJ1-2, with D uncertain. Germline loops: CDR1 GTSNPN, CDR2 SVGIG (reference sequence). V dropped 1 base and J dropped 1 base, with 16 bases sitting between them. The CDR3 totals 16 residues. The CDR3 region is CAWSEVRRGSNYGYTF. Written as DNA, the CDR3 is TGTGCCTGGAGTGAGGTGAGGCGCGGAAGTAACTATGGCTACACCTTC.

The chain employs TRBV7-2 and TRBJ1-1; TRBD1 is a possible D gene (5 bases). The length of the CDR3 is 14 residues. Germline lookup yields CDR1 SGHTA and CDR2 FQGNSA. Deletions cut 1 base from V and 0 bases from J, with 6 bases between. The CDR3 protein is CASSLDRLNTEAFF. The DNA of the CDR3 is TGTGCCAGCAGCTTAGACAGGCTGAACACTGAAGCTTTCTTT.

The V and J genes are TRBV29-1 and TRBJ1-2, with D possibly being TRBD1 (6 bases). V was pared by 3 bases and J by 2 bases, with 13 bases between. Germline assignment: CDR1 SQVTM and CDR2 ANQGSEA. CDR3 length: 14 residues. The CDR3 DNA follows: TGCAGCGTTGAGAAGGGGGAGGGAAACTATGGCTACACCTTC. Translating it yields CSVEKGEGNYGYTF.

The V call is TRBV7-9, the J call TRBJ1-4; D unclear. The CDR3 consists of 13 residues. The germline V and J ends were trimmed by 5 bases and 8 bases, with 12 bases remaining between them. Germline V gives CDR1 SEHNR, CDR2 FQNEAQ (reference sequence). As DNA, the CDR3 is TGTGCCAGCAGCCCTAGAGAGTACGAAAAACTGTTTTTT. Translation gives CASSPREYEKLFF.

This chain links TRBV4-1 with TRBJ1-2; weak D call: TRBD1 (6 bases). This CDR3 is 14 amino acids long. Germline V gene data show CDR1 as MGHRA and CDR2 as YSYEKL. Trimming took off 6 bases at V and 4 bases at J, with 15 bases between the two ends. DNA of the CDR3: TGCGCCAGCAGTACTCCCGGGACACCCTATGGCTACACCTTC. Its protein is CASSTPGTPYGYTF.

The chain is built from TRBV18 and TRBJ1-3, with 7 bases aligning to TRBD1. The J segment lost 4 bases and the V segment lost 3 bases, leaving 6 bases of the junction unmatched. Germline V gene lookup returns CDR1 KGHSH and CDR2 LQKENI. There are 15 residues in the CDR3. This CDR3 is CASSPQTGFGNTIYF. CDR3 in DNA: TGTGCCAGCTCACCCCAGACAGGGTTCGGAAACACCATATATTTT.